What follows are 17 T cell receptor beta chains derived from one specimen sequenced in a study of T cells in Graves' hyperthyroidism and ophthalmopathy. RNA transcripts yielded amplified TCR beta CDR3 regions. Initially, a first-round RT-PCR of the TCR CDR3 employed the HTBI primer set. TCRdb reprocessed the multiplex PCR reads with MiXCR, giving one entry per CDR3 protein. Counted here are a few hundred thousand distinct CDR3 sequences, 15% to 18% occurring once; the ten biggest clones make up under 7.5%. Sequenced material: blood. The origin of the receptors is a woman in her 30s with Graves' hyperthyroidism.

This clonotype was recorded many times. The chain has TRBV3-1 and TRBJ1-1; maybe TRBD1 (6 bases). Trimming removed 0 bases at V and 1 base at J, with 9 bases between. CDR3 length: 15 residues. Germline-derived CDR1 and CDR2 are LGHDT and YNNKEL (reference sequence). CDR3 region: CASSQEGQWNTEAFF. In nucleotides, the CDR3 is TGTGCCAGCAGCCAAGAGGGACAATGGAACACTGAAGCTTTCTTT.

This chain uses TRBV29-1 with TRBJ2-3; no clear D gene. Trimming shortened V by 5 bases and J by 5 bases, and 5 bases separated the two germline ends. The CDR3 has 10 residues. Germline V gene lookup returns CDR1 SQVTM and CDR2 ANQGSEA. In DNA, the CDR3 is TGCAGCGTTCGGGTAGATACGCAGTATTTT. The encoded protein is CSVRVDTQYF.

Remarks on this clonotype: A much larger clone is a single base away; this may be a read error. The chain links TRBV10-2 to TRBJ2-3, with a weak D call TRBD2 (5 bases). The V end was cut by 1 base, the J end by 2 bases, with 7 bases between. The CDR3 runs 14 residues. Per the germline V gene, CDR1 is WSHSY and CDR2 is SAAADI. The chain's CDR3 is CASSEFGDTDTQYF. CDR3 DNA: TGCGCCAGCAGTGAGTTCGGGGACACAGATACGCAGTATTTT.

The rearrangement links TRBV15 to TRBJ2-3, with 9 nucleotides matching TRBD2. V lost 6 bases and J lost 2; bases outside the gene matches: 21. The germline V gene has CDR1 LNHNV and CDR2 YYDKDF (reference sequence). The CDR3 is 20 residues long. Here the CDR3 reads CATRLGVFGTERGATDTQYF. CDR3 sequence (DNA): TGTGCCACCAGGTTAGGTGTTTTTGGGACCGAGCGGGGGGCCACAGATACGCAGTATTTT.

This chain joins TRBV30 and TRBJ1-3; possibly TRBD1 for D (5 bases). Per germline, CDR1 GTSNPN and CDR2 SVGIG (reference sequence). V lost 1 base and J 7 bases, leaving 14 bases between the germline ends. The CDR3 is 14 amino acids. The CDR3 bases are TGTGCCTGGAGTGGCGCGGCTGGGGGTAACACCATATATTTT. The encoded protein is CAWSGAAGGNTIYF.

This clonotype was recorded many times. The rearrangement joins TRBV6-1 to TRBJ2-7; no definite D call. The CDR3 consists of 15 residues. From germline, CDR1 is MNHNS and CDR2 SASEGT. V lost 6 bases and J lost 9, with 24 bases in between. This CDR3 reads CASRPLGGEPTTQYF. The CDR3 DNA follows: TGTGCCAGCAGACCGCTCGGTGGAGAGCCAACTACGCAGTACTTC.

A remark on this clonotype: A much more abundant neighbour one base away suggests this may be a read error. V is TRBV12-3 or TRBV12-4 and J is TRBJ2-7; D is possibly TRBD2 (5 bases). The CDR3 has 13 amino acids. V shed 3 bases and J shed 6 bases, with 12 bases lying between them. CDR3 DNA sequence: TGTGCCAGCAGTTTGGGAGACCCCTCCGAGCAGTACTTC. Its translation is CASSLGDPSEQYF.

In its sample, this clonotype was seen a few times. V usage is TRBV29-1 and J usage is TRBJ2-1; 11 bases align to TRBD2. Losses at the gene ends were 6 bases for V and 7 bases for J; bases not matched to a gene: 14. There are 16 residues in the CDR3. CDR1 is SQVTM, CDR2 ANQGSEA, per germline. The CDR3 DNA sequence: TGCAGCGTATATCTTCTACTAGCGGGAGCTTCGAATGAGCAGTTCTTC. Translated: CSVYLLLAGASNEQFF.

This clonotype was seen at least ten times. The V call is TRBV5-4, the J call TRBJ2-1, with 7 bases that match TRBD2. The CDR3 is made up of 16 amino acids. Unmatched junction bases numbered 11, after V lost 1 base and J lost 7 bases. Germline values: CDR1 SGHNT, CDR2 YYREEE (reference sequence). The CDR3 is CASSLNGAMGGNEQFF. The CDR3 nucleotides are TGTGCCAGCAGCTTGAATGGGGCGATGGGGGGGAATGAGCAGTTCTTC.

This clonotype occurred a few times. V usage is TRBV20-1 and J usage is TRBJ1-1; TRBD1 might be the D (5 bases). The CDR3 contains 15 residues. In germline, CDR1 is DFQATT, CDR2 SNEGSKA (reference sequence). Trimming left V 1 base short and J 5 bases short, with 17 bases between. The CDR3 is CSARGETTARTEAFF. In DNA, the CDR3 is TGCAGTGCTAGAGGGGAAACGACAGCCCGGACTGAAGCTTTCTTT.

This clonotype has ten or more counts. This sequence joins TRBV20-1 and TRBJ2-7; 12 bases agree with TRBD2. This CDR3 spans 16 amino acids. Germline CDR1 is DFQATT and CDR2 is SNEGSKA (reference sequence). V was clipped by 3 bases and J by 5 bases; unmatched bases: 11. DNA for the CDR3: TGCAGTGCTAGCCAATTTCGTCGACTAGCGGGAGACGAGCAGTACTTC. Its translation is CSASQFRRLAGDEQYF.

The gene calls are TRBV18 and TRBJ2-3; tentatively, D is TRBD1 (5 bases). The CDR3 is 15 residues long. V gave up 3 bases and J gave up 4 bases, with 14 bases separating them. Germline CDR1 is KGHSH and CDR2 is LQKENI. CDR3 sequence (DNA): TGTGCCAGCTCACCTTGGGCAGGGATCCCAGATACGCAGTATTTT. This encodes CASSPWAGIPDTQYF.

This clonotype was counted between two and nine times. V is TRBV2 and J is TRBJ2-2, with D possibly TRBD1 on 5 matching bases. V was cut by 5 bases and J by 6 bases, with 19 bases left in between. The length of the CDR3 is 16 residues. CDR1 and CDR2 from the germline V gene are SNHLY and FYNNEI. CDR3 protein: CASSSEGAPLAGELFF. CDR3 DNA: TGTGCCAGCAGTTCAGAAGGGGCCCCCCTTGCCGGGGAGCTGTTTTTT.

This clonotype showed up just a few times. The chain has TRBV7-9 and TRBJ1-3, with D hard to call. This CDR3 comprises 14 residues. Germline CDR1 and CDR2: SEHNR and FQNEAQ (reference sequence). The germline V and J ends were trimmed by 5 bases and 0 bases, with 8 bases remaining between them. The CDR3 DNA reads TGTGCCAGCAGCCGCTCCTCCTCTGGAAACACCATATATTTT. Translation: CASSRSSSGNTIYF. Full variable domain (rest looked up from reference TRBV7-9 and TRBJ1-3): DTGVSQNPRHKITKRGQNVTFRCDPISEHNRLYWYRQTLGQGPEFLTYFQNEAQLEKSRLLSDRFSAERPKGSFSTLEIQRTEQGDSAMYLCASSRSSSGNTIYFGEGSWLTVV.

This clonotype was seen ten or more times. The chain links TRBV29-1 to TRBJ2-5, with a weak D call TRBD2 (5 bases). The V and J ends lost 4 bases and 5 bases respectively, with 17 bases between them. Germline CDR1 reads SQVTM; CDR2 reads ANQGSEA. CDR3 length: 14 residues. The CDR3 DNA reads TGCAGCGTTGGTTCGACGGGAACCCGGGAGACCCAGTACTTC. Translation: CSVGSTGTRETQYF.

The chain carries TRBV20-1 and TRBJ2-1; the D is unclear. Trimming shortened V by 1 base and J by 0 bases, and 13 bases separated the two germline ends. CDR1 is DFQATT, CDR2 SNEGSKA, per germline (reference sequence). The CDR3 has 16 residues. The CDR3 nucleotides are TGCAGTGCTAGAGCCGACTTGGGATCCTCCTACAATGAGCAGTTCTTC. Its protein is CSARADLGSSYNEQFF.

The chain employs TRBV27 and TRBJ2-5; D is unresolved. The CDR3 runs 9 residues. V gave up 11 bases and J gave up 2 bases, with 3 bases separating them. Germline V gives CDR1 MNHEY, CDR2 SMNVEV (reference sequence). The CDR3 nucleotides read TGTGCCGGACAAGAGACCCAGTACTTC. It specifies CAGQETQYF.